These T cell receptor beta chains were read from a single sample in a study of CD8 T cells in ankylosing spondylitis. A single record per CDR3 protein comes from TCRdb applying MiXCR to the 5' RACE reads. The table shows around 150,000 distinct CDR3 sequences, with about 7% occurring only once. The sequenced sample was blood, either unsorted or a sorted T cell fraction (not recorded which). These receptors came from a female donor with ankylosing spondylitis or in good health (not recorded which). Both conserved end residues are part of each CDR3. Some rows have no size entry. The others give once, few or many, or a class for an expanded clone.

clone_size | v_call | cdr3_aa
many | TRBV7-9 | CASSAAPAGEGYTF
few | TRBV7-2 | CASSRWPPGQGTDTQYF
many | TRBV29-1 | CSVRGDRGGETQYF
- | TRBV4-1 | CASSQEGFGSGVYNEQFF
many | TRBV4-1 | CASSSTGREQPQHF
many | TRBV5-1 | CASSIPGQGTEAFF
many | TRBV2 | CASSDRGLGQETQYF
many | TRBV5-1 | CASSSYSGQNEKLFF
- | TRBV10-1 | CALNFLGGSYNEQFF
many | TRBV12-3/TRBV12-4 | CASSPQGQGATEAFF